Listed here are 24 T cell receptor beta chains from one sample, sequenced in a study of blood T cell repertoires in COVID-19 (dated by TCRdb to the early 2020s). Libraries were prepared through the immunoSEQ multiplex PCR assay. The table was pulled from immuneACCESS by TCRdb, which kept in-frame rearrangements only. Such tables lose some clones; where checked, under half of the loss comes from unresolved V genes, and the rest has no known cause. A total of about 180,000 clones appear in this sample, approximately 80% of them only once. Of the sample, 6.5% to 9% falls within the top ten clones. The sequenced material came from peripheral blood. Receptor source: a woman aged 40 to 50 with COVID-19, enrolled during active disease.

The gene calls are TRBV19 and TRBJ1-2; unclear D gene. The CDR3 has 15 amino acids. The germline CDR1 and CDR2 sequences are LNHDA and SQIVND (reference sequence). V lost 7 bases to trimming and J lost 0 bases, with 15 bases between them. DNA of the CDR3: TGTGCCAGTACGGAGTCGCCCTCGGCTAACTATGGCTACACCTTC. Its translation: CASTESPSANYGYTF.

The chain carries TRBV19 and TRBJ2-5; 11 bases are shared with TRBD2. This CDR3 contains 14 residues. The germline V gene encodes CDR1 LNHDA and CDR2 SQIVND (reference sequence). V dropped 5 bases and J dropped 5; count of bases not matched to a gene: 4. In DNA form, the CDR3 reads TGTGCCAGTAGTCTAGCGGGGGGCCAGGAGACCCAGTACTTC. This encodes CASSLAGGQETQYF.

The chain links TRBV21-1 to TRBJ1-1; the DNA was not compared with TRBD1, the D call given in the table. TRBV21-1 corresponds to a pseudogene. This CDR3 spans 18 amino acids. The CDR3 DNA reads TGTGCCAGCAGCAAAGAGGGGGACGAGATTGGATCGGGCACTGAAGCTTTCTTT. This encodes CASSKEGDEIGSGTEAFF.

The V call is TRBV6-5, the J call TRBJ2-7, with no clear D. Trimming took 5 bases from V and 4 from J, leaving 15 bases between them. Germline V gene lookup returns CDR1 MNHEY and CDR2 SVGAGI. This CDR3 has 14 residues. This CDR3 is CASSNWAQAYEQYF. The CDR3 DNA reads TGTGCCAGCAGTAATTGGGCCCAGGCTTACGAGCAGTACTTC.

The rearrangement uses TRBV5-4 and TRBJ1-2, with D uncertain. Trimming took 7 bases from V and 0 from J, leaving 10 bases between them. This CDR3 contains 13 residues. CDR1 and CDR2 from the germline V gene are SGHNT and YYREEE (reference sequence). CDR3 bases: TGTGCCAGCGGCTCATCGGCTAACTATGGCTACACCTTC. Translating it yields CASGSSANYGYTF.

This chain joins TRBV7-2 and TRBJ1-5, with D perhaps TRBD1 (5 bases). The CDR3 runs to 14 residues. Per the germline V gene, CDR1 is SGHTA and CDR2 is FQGNSA. Trimming took off 5 bases at V and 9 bases at J, with 17 bases between the two ends. The CDR3 DNA follows: TGTGCCAGCAGCCCGATGATTGTGGGGGGGCCCCAGCATTTT. This sequence encodes CASSPMIVGGPQHF.

V and J are TRBV6-5 and TRBJ2-7; D may be TRBD1 (6 bases). Germline V gives CDR1 MNHEY, CDR2 SVGAGI. There are 14 residues in the CDR3. V shed 5 bases and J shed 3 bases, with 14 bases lying between them. This CDR3 is CASSPQGTSYEQYF. CDR3 DNA: TGTGCCAGCAGTCCCCAGGGGACAAGCTACGAGCAGTACTTC.

The chain combines TRBV6-4 with TRBJ2-1; 12 bases agree with TRBD2. The CDR3 spans 15 residues. V lost 3 bases to trimming and J lost 5 bases; unmatched junction nucleotides: 2. Germline loops: CDR1 MRHNA, CDR2 SNTAGT. CDR3 protein: CASSETSGGNNEQFF. CDR3 in DNA: TGTGCCAGCAGTGAGACTAGCGGGGGAAACAATGAGCAGTTCTTC.

This chain joins TRBV7-3 and TRBJ2-2; TRBD2 might be the D (5 bases). This CDR3 comprises 15 residues. From germline, CDR1 is SGHTA and CDR2 FQGTGA. V gave up 4 bases and J gave up 4 bases, with 13 bases separating them. The CDR3 DNA sequence: TGTGCCAGCAGCTCGACCCCGGGAAGCACCGGGGAGCTGTTTTTT. It codes for CASSSTPGSTGELFF.

V is TRBV28 and J is TRBJ1-5; tentatively, D is TRBD1 (6 bases). The germline CDR1 and CDR2 sequences are MDHEN and SYDVKM. This CDR3 spans 16 amino acids. V was cut by 6 bases and J by 3 bases, with 18 bases left in between. The CDR3: CASRSNRVGDNQPQHF. CDR3 coding DNA: TGTGCCAGCAGATCAAACAGGGTCGGGGACAATCAGCCCCAGCATTTT.

In its sample, this clone was seen once. The CDR3 DNA is TGTGCCAGCAGTTACGAGGGTAAAAGGAACTACGAGCAGTACTTC. Amino acid sequence: CASSYEGKRNYEQYF. V gene TRBV6-6 combines with J gene TRBJ2-7, with D perhaps TRBD2 (5 bases). The CDR3 is 15 amino acids. Trimming removed 2 bases at V and 3 bases at J, with 14 bases between. Germline CDR1 is MNHNY and CDR2 is SVGAGI (reference sequence).

This clone appeared a few times. V and J are TRBV2 and TRBJ2-1; possible D gene TRBD1, 6 bases. Germline CDR1 and CDR2: SNHLY and FYNNEI. The CDR3 is 13 amino acids. Trimming removed 3 bases at V and 6 bases at J, with 9 bases between. The CDR3 DNA sequence: TGTGCCAGCAGTGACCTACAGGGCAATGAGCAGTTCTTC. Encoded protein: CASSDLQGNEQFF.

V gene TRBV3-1 (or the pseudogene TRBV3-2) combines with J gene TRBJ2-7; D uncertain. V dropped 0 bases and J dropped 2 bases, with 11 bases sitting between them. The germline V gene encodes CDR1 LGHDT and CDR2 YNNKEL (reference sequence). The CDR3 runs 15 residues. The CDR3 loop reads CASSQDRGSTYEQYF. CDR3 nucleotides: TGTGCCAGCAGCCAAGATCGAGGCAGCACCTACGAGCAGTACTTC.

This chain links TRBV2 with TRBJ1-5, with D possibly TRBD1 on 5 matching bases. In germline, CDR1 is SNHLY, CDR2 FYNNEI. This CDR3 region has 14 residues. V dropped 8 bases and J dropped 0 bases, with 11 bases sitting between them. The CDR3 region has the DNA TGTGCCAGCCATAAGGGGTCTAGCAATCAGCCCCAGCATTTT. Encoded protein: CASHKGSSNQPQHF.

This rearrangement joins TRBV29-1 to TRBJ2-1; D may be TRBD2 (6 bases). With 6 bases removed from V and 11 bases from J, the gap between germline ends came to 14 bases. The V gene's germline CDR1 is SQVTM and CDR2 ANQGSEA. The CDR3 is 11 amino acids. Written as DNA, the CDR3 is TGCAGCGTCTCAGGAGGGTTGAAGCAGTTCTTC. It specifies CSVSGGLKQFF.

The CDR3 is CSVPGTDYGYTF. Written as DNA, the CDR3 is TGCAGCGTTCCCGGGACAGACTATGGCTACACCTTC. The chain couples TRBV29-1 to TRBJ1-2; 7 bases align to TRBD1. The V segment lost 5 bases and the J segment 3 bases; nucleotides outside the gene matches: 3. The CDR3 sequence is 12 residues long. Per the germline V gene, CDR1 is SQVTM and CDR2 is ANQGSEA.

In its sample, this clone was seen once. This chain uses TRBV27 with TRBJ2-7, with TRBD2 identical over 8 bases. In germline, CDR1 is MNHEY, CDR2 SMNVEV (reference sequence). CDR3 length: 15 amino acids. With 7 bases clipped from V and 0 bases from J, the junction kept 8 bases outside the gene matches. CDR3 coding DNA: TGTGCCAGCATCCCCCGCGGGAGGCACTCCTACGAGCAGTACTTC. It translates to CASIPRGRHSYEQYF.

The chain uses TRBV9 and TRBJ1-2, with D hard to call. Germline V gene sequence: CDR1 SGDLS, CDR2 YYNGEE. Trimming removed 3 bases from V and 4 bases from J, with 10 bases in between. The CDR3 is 13 residues long. The CDR3 DNA sequence: TGTGCCAGCAGCGGATTCCAGATCTATGGCTACACCTTC. Its translation is CASSGFQIYGYTF. The whole variable domain, remainder taken from reference TRBV9 and TRBJ1-2, is DSGVTQTPKHLITATGQRVTLRCSPRSGDLSVYWYQQSLDQGLQFLIQYYNGEERAKGNILERFSAQQFPDLHSELNLSSLELGDSALYFCASSGFQIYGYTFGSGTRLTVV.

The J gene is TRBJ1-2, the V gene TRBV19; no reliable D call. V was shortened by 7 bases and J by 4 bases, with 13 bases between the two germline ends. The germline CDR1 and CDR2 sequences are LNHDA and SQIVND (reference sequence). CDR3 size: 13 residues. The CDR3 here is CASNVLGSYGYTF. The CDR3 bases are TGTGCCAGTAACGTACTGGGGAGCTATGGCTACACCTTC.

V is TRBV6-5 and J is TRBJ1-4; D is unclear. This CDR3 region has 12 residues. CDR1 and CDR2 (germline): MNHEY, SVGAGI. With 6 bases removed from V and 12 bases from J, the gap between germline ends came to 14 bases. The CDR3 region has the DNA TGTGCCAGCAGGACGGGAGCGTTGGAACTGTTTTTT. Translation gives CASRTGALELFF.

The gene calls are TRBV3-1 (or the pseudogene TRBV3-2) and TRBJ1-1, with a weak D call TRBD1 (6 bases). The CDR3 consists of 14 residues. V lost 1 base and J lost 6, with 12 bases in between. CDR1 is LGHDT, CDR2 YNNKEL, per germline (reference sequence). The CDR3 DNA reads as TGTGCCAGCAGCCAAGTTACCAGGGGCGCTGAAGCTTTCTTT. Its protein is CASSQVTRGAEAFF.

The chain uses TRBV28 and TRBJ2-2, with 9 bases aligning to TRBD2. The junction had 13 bases not matched to a gene; V was cut back by 5 bases and J by 0 bases. Per the germline V gene, CDR1 is MDHEN and CDR2 is SYDVKM. The CDR3 spans 19 residues. CDR3 nucleotides: TGTGCCAGCAGTCGATCTACCTGGCTAGCGGGAACGAACACCGGGGAGCTGTTTTTT. Protein sequence: CASSRSTWLAGTNTGELFF.

The table lists this clone with a count of one. The V gene is TRBV27, the J gene TRBJ2-7; 12 bases match TRBD2. From germline, CDR1 is MNHEY and CDR2 SMNVEV (reference sequence). The J segment lost 3 bases and the V segment lost 4 bases, leaving 7 bases of the junction unmatched. The CDR3 covers 16 residues. CDR3 protein: CASSSTSGSSVYEQYF. For the CDR3, the DNA is TGTGCCAGCAGTTCGACTAGCGGGAGTTCCGTCTACGAGCAGTACTTC.

This clone appeared a few times. The chain is built from TRBV5-8 and TRBJ2-1, with 8 nucleotides matching TRBD1. From germline, CDR1 is SGHTS and CDR2 YDEGEE. With 0 bases clipped from V and 7 bases from J, the junction kept 6 bases outside the gene matches. The CDR3 is 15 residues long. The chain's CDR3 is CASSLGGQGVNEQFF. For the CDR3, the DNA is TGTGCCAGCAGCTTGGGTGGACAGGGAGTGAATGAGCAGTTCTTC.